Below, 28 T cell receptor beta chains from the same sample are listed, as sequenced in a study of T cells in Graves' hyperthyroidism and ophthalmopathy. Template material for amplifying TCR beta CDR3 regions consisted of RNA transcripts. TCR CDR3 underwent first-round RT-PCR with the HTBI primer set. TCRdb recomputed calls from the multiplex PCR reads with MiXCR, one row per CDR3 protein. The sample lists under 600,000 distinct CDR3 sequences, roughly 16% seen once, with 2.5% to 4% in the top ten. The sequencing sample was made of blood. Receptor source: a middle-aged woman with Graves' ophthalmopathy.

The rearrangement uses TRBV18 and TRBJ2-7, with TRBD2 identical over 14 bases. This CDR3 comprises 15 residues. Trimming took 4 bases from V and 4 from J; bases not matched to a gene: 3. Germline V gives CDR1 KGHSH, CDR2 LQKENI. Here the CDR3 DNA reads TGTGCCAGCTCACAGGGACTAGCGGGGGATTACGAGCAGTACTTC. Its translation: CASSQGLAGDYEQYF.

This clonotype was recorded at least ten times. The chain carries TRBV7-3 and TRBJ2-3, with 9 bases matching TRBD1. CDR3 size: 16 residues. V lost 1 base, J lost 2 bases, and 4 bases stayed unmatched. Germline V CDR1 and CDR2: SGHTA, FQGTGA. CDR3 residues: CASSLKGQGSTDTQYF. CDR3 nucleotide sequence: TGTGCCAGCAGCTTAAAGGGACAGGGTTCCACAGATACGCAGTATTTT.

This clonotype was found many times. This chain links TRBV6-1 with TRBJ2-1; TRBD2 matches at 9 bases. Germline CDR1 reads MNHNS; CDR2 reads SASEGT. The CDR3 sequence is 15 residues long. The J segment lost 4 bases and the V segment lost 5 bases, leaving 6 bases of the junction unmatched. The CDR3 nucleotides read TGTGCCAGCAGTTGGCGGGGGGGCCATTACAATGAGCAGTTCTTC. Protein product: CASSWRGGHYNEQFF.

This clonotype was seen only once. This chain links TRBV27 with TRBJ1-6; D is unresolved. V was trimmed by 5 bases and J by 10 bases, leaving 18 bases between them. The CDR3 loop spans 15 amino acids. Germline-derived CDR1 and CDR2 are MNHEY and SMNVEV (reference sequence). DNA of the CDR3: TGTGCCAGCAGTCCATGGACCCGAGTGGGATCACCCCTCCACTTT. Residues: CASSPWTRVGSPLHF.

This clonotype was seen ten or more times. The chain carries TRBV11-2 and TRBJ1-5; 9 nucleotides line up with TRBD1. The germline CDR1 and CDR2 sequences are SGHAT and FQNNGV. Trimming at V came to 5 bases and at J to 9 bases, leaving 8 bases not matched to a gene. CDR3 length equals 14 residues. CDR3 nucleotide sequence: TGTGCCAGCAGCCCAAAGACAGGGGGGGTGCCCCAGCATTTT. This encodes CASSPKTGGVPQHF.

The table lists this clonotype with many counts. The V and J genes are TRBV11-2 and TRBJ1-1; no definite D call. V was trimmed by 0 bases and J by 1 base, leaving 12 bases between them. This CDR3 has 16 residues. CDR1 SGHAT and CDR2 FQNNGV come from the germline V gene. The CDR3 nucleotides are TGTGCCAGCAGCTTAGATCTCGATTGGAGGAACACTGAAGCTTTCTTT. Residues: CASSLDLDWRNTEAFF.

This clonotype was picked up many times. V is TRBV11-2 and J is TRBJ2-3, with 14 bases matching TRBD2. Per germline, CDR1 SGHAT and CDR2 FQNNGV. CDR3 length equals 18 residues. Trimming at V came to 2 bases and at J to 4 bases, leaving 8 bases not matched to a gene. CDR3 DNA: TGTGCCAGCAGCTTATCGACTAGCGGGGGGGCCTCGCCAGATACGCAGTATTTT. This translates into CASSLSTSGGASPDTQYF.

This clonotype has a handful of counts. The V call is TRBV19, the J call TRBJ2-6; no definite D call. The germline V gene has CDR1 LNHDA and CDR2 SQIVND (reference sequence). This CDR3 is built from 13 residues. Trimming took 2 bases from V and 2 from J, leaving 1 base between them. The CDR3 DNA is TGTGCCAGTAGTATAACTGGGGCCAACGTCCTGACTTTC. Protein: CASSITGANVLTF.

This clonotype has more than one count but fewer than ten. The genes are TRBV5-6 and TRBJ2-5; 8 positions agree with TRBD2. V was clipped by 4 bases and J by 1 base; unmatched bases: 6. This CDR3 has 15 amino acids. Germline CDR1 is SGHDT and CDR2 is YYEEEE. CDR3 sequence: CASSPVSGGQETQYF. The DNA of the CDR3 is TGTGCCAGCAGCCCGGTGAGCGGGGGCCAAGAGACCCAGTACTTC.

The gene calls are TRBV20-1 and TRBJ2-7; D is undetermined. Germline assignment: CDR1 DFQATT and CDR2 SNEGSKA (reference sequence). V gave up 1 base and J gave up 7 bases, with 5 bases separating them. The CDR3 consists of 10 residues. The CDR3 is CSARGLEQYF. The CDR3 DNA follows: TGCAGTGCTAGAGGCCTGGAGCAGTACTTC.

This clonotype appeared a few times. The CDR3 region is CASGIAGGPNEQFF. The CDR3 DNA follows: TGTGCCAGCGGCATAGCGGGGGGTCCCAATGAGCAGTTCTTC. This chain joins TRBV6-1 and TRBJ2-1; 10 bases fit TRBD2. V shed 8 bases and J 6 bases; nucleotides not matched to a gene: 7. The germline V gene has CDR1 MNHNS and CDR2 SASEGT. There are 14 residues in the CDR3.

Only a few counts were recorded for this clonotype. The chain uses TRBV15 and TRBJ1-2; no firm D call. The V gene's germline CDR1 is LNHNV and CDR2 YYDKDF (reference sequence). The CDR3 loop spans 14 amino acids. The V and J ends lost 1 base and 8 bases respectively, with 14 bases between them. Here the CDR3 reads CATSRGPIGRGYTF. The DNA of the CDR3 is TGTGCCACCAGCAGAGGTCCCATCGGGCGCGGCTACACCTTC.

In this sample, this clonotype turned up many times. The chain is built from TRBV12-3 or TRBV12-4 and TRBJ2-1; D remains ambiguous. The CDR3 is 13 residues long. Deletions cut 0 bases from V and 4 bases from J, with 4 bases between. Here the CDR3 DNA reads TGTGCCAGCAGTTTAGCGCGGTACAATGAGCAGTTCTTC. Protein product: CASSLARYNEQFF.

This clonotype was counted a few times. This chain connects TRBV6-6 to TRBJ1-1, with D possibly being TRBD1 (5 bases). The germline V gene encodes CDR1 MNHNY and CDR2 SVGAGI (reference sequence). Trimming took off 1 base at V and 1 base at J, with 13 bases between the two ends. The CDR3 has 16 residues. As DNA, the CDR3 is TGTGCCAGCAGTTACTGGATAGGGGACCCGAACACTGAAGCTTTCTTT. Residues: CASSYWIGDPNTEAFF.

This clonotype was observed at least ten times. This sequence joins TRBV28 and TRBJ1-5, with D hard to call. The germline V gene encodes CDR1 MDHEN and CDR2 SYDVKM. V was clipped by 3 bases and J by 9 bases, with 9 bases between them. This CDR3 contains 12 residues. CDR3 in amino acids: CASSFLGLPQHF. The CDR3 region has the DNA TGTGCCAGCAGTTTTCTAGGGTTGCCCCAGCATTTT.

This clonotype has at least ten counts. The rearrangement joins TRBV9 to TRBJ2-5; D unresolved. V was cut by 3 bases and J by 9 bases, with 15 bases left in between. Germline loops: CDR1 SGDLS, CDR2 YYNGEE. The CDR3 loop spans 13 amino acids. The CDR3 loop is CASSERATGPQYF. The CDR3 DNA follows: TGTGCCAGCAGCGAACGGGCCACCGGGCCCCAGTACTTC.

This clonotype was found a few times. V is TRBV6-5 and J is TRBJ1-2; D call uncertain. The CDR3 spans 13 residues. Germline CDR1 is MNHEY and CDR2 is SVGAGI. The V gene lost 3 bases and the J gene lost 8 bases, with 13 bases spanning the gap. Written as DNA, the CDR3 is TGTGCCAGCAGTTATCTTTCCGGAGGAGGCTACACCTTC. Translation: CASSYLSGGGYTF.

Many counts were recorded for this clonotype. V is TRBV2 and J is TRBJ2-5, with 7 bases fitting TRBD2. CDR1 and CDR2 from the germline V gene are SNHLY and FYNNEI. This CDR3 has 14 amino acids. V gave up 5 bases and J gave up 2 bases; unmatched junction bases: 5. CDR3 DNA sequence: TGTGCCAGCAGTTCGACTAGCAGTCAAGAGACCCAGTACTTC. It translates to CASSSTSSQETQYF.

V is TRBV3-1 and J is TRBJ1-3, with TRBD1 matching 8 bases. V shed 3 bases, J shed 3 bases, and the junction held 4 bases outside the gene matches. The CDR3 consists of 15 residues. Germline V lookup: CDR1 LGHDT, CDR2 YNNKEL (reference sequence). The CDR3 DNA reads TGTGCCAGCAGCCAGACCGGGACAGGTGGAAACACCATATATTTT. Protein product: CASSQTGTGGNTIYF.

This clonotype was counted many times. CDR3 sequence reads: CASSLDPGGTEAFF. In nucleotides, the CDR3 is TGTGCCAGCAGCTTGGACCCGGGAGGCACTGAAGCTTTCTTT. The rearrangement links TRBV7-3 to TRBJ1-1, with D hard to call. V was cut by 3 bases and J by 4 bases, with 12 bases left in between. The CDR3 covers 14 residues. CDR1 is SGHTA and CDR2 is FQGTGA in the germline V gene.

The chain is built from TRBV28 and TRBJ2-7, with D perhaps TRBD2 (6 bases). V lost 8 bases and J lost 0, with 14 bases in between. The V gene's germline CDR1 is MDHEN and CDR2 SYDVKM. The CDR3 loop spans 14 amino acids. The CDR3 DNA is TGTGCCAGCGGAGGGAGGACATTCTCCTACGAGCAGTACTTC. Its translation: CASGGRTFSYEQYF.

The sample holds a few counts of this clonotype. V gene TRBV4-1 combines with J gene TRBJ2-1, with D unresolved. The germline V gene has CDR1 MGHRA and CDR2 YSYEKL. This CDR3 has 12 amino acids. V shed 0 bases and J shed 8 bases, with 5 bases lying between them. The CDR3 DNA is TGCGCCAGCAGCCAAGAAGGGCATGAGCAGTTCTTC. Protein sequence: CASSQEGHEQFF.

The chain links TRBV20-1 to TRBJ2-7, with D uncertain. Germline V CDR1 and CDR2: DFQATT, SNEGSKA (reference sequence). The CDR3 runs 16 residues. The V end was cut by 1 base, the J end by 0 bases, with 16 bases between. This CDR3 is CSARGPPLISSYEQYF. CDR3 in DNA: TGCAGTGCTAGAGGTCCCCCTCTAATCTCCTCCTACGAGCAGTACTTC.

This clonotype has at least ten counts. The genes are TRBV2 and TRBJ2-7; 7 bases are shared with TRBD1. The CDR3 loop spans 15 amino acids. Germline assignment: CDR1 SNHLY and CDR2 FYNNEI. Germline trimming cut 2 bases from V and 0 bases from J; bases unmatched to any gene: 4. The CDR3 DNA sequence: TGTGCCAGCAGTGAATCGGGACAGAACTCCTACGAGCAGTACTTC. This translates into CASSESGQNSYEQYF.

This clonotype was counted ten times or more. The rearrangement links TRBV5-1 to TRBJ2-7; D unclear. CDR3 length: 16 residues. The germline CDR1 and CDR2 sequences are SGHRS and YFSETQ. The germline V and J ends were trimmed by 4 bases and 2 bases, with 19 bases remaining between them. CDR3 in amino acids: CASSKQTQATPYEQYF. DNA for the CDR3: TGCGCCAGCAGCAAACAAACGCAGGCGACACCCTACGAGCAGTACTTC.

This clonotype was detected ten times or more. V usage is TRBV20-1 and J usage is TRBJ1-1; D unresolved. With 2 bases removed from V and 0 bases from J, the gap between germline ends came to 7 bases. This CDR3 is built from 13 residues. From germline, CDR1 is DFQATT and CDR2 SNEGSKA (reference sequence). This CDR3 is CSARQSMNTEAFF. CDR3 DNA sequence: TGCAGTGCTAGACAGAGCATGAACACTGAAGCTTTCTTT.

This clonotype was picked up a small number of times. J is TRBJ1-2 and V is TRBV12-3 or TRBV12-4; possible D gene TRBD1, 5 bases. The CDR3 is made up of 12 amino acids. V lost 8 bases and J 8 bases, leaving 15 bases between the germline ends. The CDR3 reads CASGGTGGGYTF. Here the CDR3 DNA reads TGTGCCAGCGGGGGGACCGGCGGGGGCTACACCTTC.

This clonotype has ten or more counts. The CDR3 coding sequence is TGCGCCAGCAGCTTGGCCGACCGCAGCGGGGGGGCGGATACGCAGTATTTT. Protein sequence: CASSLADRSGGADTQYF. This chain uses TRBV5-1 with TRBJ2-3, with TRBD2 matching over 10 bases. CDR3 length: 17 amino acids. Trimming cost V 0 bases and J 6 bases; bases outside gene matches: 10. Per the germline V gene, CDR1 is SGHRS and CDR2 is YFSETQ. Together with reference TRBV5-1 and TRBJ2-3, the CDR3 gives the full variable domain: KAGVTQTPRYLIKTRGQQVTLSCSPISGHRSVSWYQQTPGQGLQFLFEYFSETQRNKGNFPGRFSGRQFSNSRSEMNVSTLELGDSALYLCASSLADRSGGADTQYFGPGTRLTVL.